This record looks at one T cell receptor beta chain sequence and its context. The antigen this receptor binds is unknown. No qualities accompany the bases; no much larger clone lies one base away. The sample comes from a study of T cell responses to AZD1222 COVID-19 vaccine (dated by TCRdb to 2020 to 2023). For the study in its entirety: TCR sequencing covered approximately 230 trial participants: nearly 210 given two doses of AZD1222 and around 25 given two doses of MenACWY control vaccine. Trial participants were enrolled by age into 18-55, 56-69 and 70-plus year subgroups, with 148, 28 and 57 TCR-sequenced participants respectively. Overall study outcomes, separate from this receptor: Because no day 14 peak-response samples were available, the repertoires could be characterized only after the peak T cell response. Vaccine-associated CD4 TCRs spanned the whole spike protein, with dominant responses in regions 160-218 and 743-854. Nearly half of unique spike-specific TCRs reportedly recognized epitopes outside regions mutated in the B.1.351 and B.1.1.7 variants. After two AZD1222 doses, both the breadth and the depth of spike-specific TCRs were significantly higher than at day 0 and than in MenACWY recipients. Participants were mostly white British and included more females than males, and it was suggested by the authors that clonal diversity may have been underestimated. The 56-69-year group was small, and its depth increase did not reach significance, likely because of low power. Conclusions about previously exposed vaccinees were limited because only 5 or 6 AZD1222 recipients were SARS-CoV-2 seropositive at baseline.

V loses 4 bases of germline sequence and J loses 7 bases, and the interval between the two ends is 13 bases. The germline V gene (reference sequence) specifies MNHEY as CDR1 and SMNVEV as CDR2. Measured from the cysteine to the phenylalanine, the CDR3 is 14 residues long. Only the CDR3 DNA stays, 42 bases, in frame from base 1. The CDR3 regions of human TCRbeta chains were subjected to immunosequencing. The study's own analysis went as follows. Repertoire TCRs were matched against a reference library of SARS-CoV-2-specific TCRs generated with the MIRA antigen-specificity platform. Breadth was defined as the fraction of unique TCRs that were SARS-CoV-2-associated. Depth was defined as the fraction of total T cells that were SARS-CoV-2-associated. Each spike-specific TCR was assigned to its reactive spike region and to a CD4 or CD8 class using the MIRA data. Log10-transformed breadth and depth values were compared by one-way ANOVA with Sidak's multiple comparisons tests. Here the immuneACCESS table is served through TCRdb, limited to in-frame sequences with V and J called. Missing clones are a known gap in these copies; in checked studies unresolved V genes cover under half, and the rest lacks a known reason. D and trimming were read from the DNA, whereas the V and J calls and clone size are those reported in that table. The sample table holds some 130,000 clones, of which over 80% were seen once. Roughly 7.1% of the sample belongs to the ten largest clones.

According to the study, the label for this sample's time point signals: about 28 days (+/-7) after the second vaccine dose. AZD1222 recipients given second doses at about 4 weeks or at about 12 weeks were pooled, since spike-specific TCR depth and breadth were not found to differ between the two schedules. Vaccinee samples were obtained from the UK trials COV001 and COV002, which included a single-blind randomized controlled phase 2/3 trial of AZD1222 (ChAdOx1 nCoV-19) in healthy adults. For TCRbeta chain sequencing, PBMC samples from trial participants were taken at day 0 and at day 28 after the second dose.

The TCR comes from an adult who received the AZD1222 COVID-19 vaccine. The specimen comprised peripheral blood, sampled 28 days after the second AZD1222 dose. Here the chain combines TRBV27 and TRBJ2-2, and possibly TRBD1, on 5 matching bases. In nucleotides, the sequence is TGTGCCAGCAGTTATGGTGCAGGGATCGGGGAGCTGTTTTTT. This codes for CASSYGAGIGELFF.